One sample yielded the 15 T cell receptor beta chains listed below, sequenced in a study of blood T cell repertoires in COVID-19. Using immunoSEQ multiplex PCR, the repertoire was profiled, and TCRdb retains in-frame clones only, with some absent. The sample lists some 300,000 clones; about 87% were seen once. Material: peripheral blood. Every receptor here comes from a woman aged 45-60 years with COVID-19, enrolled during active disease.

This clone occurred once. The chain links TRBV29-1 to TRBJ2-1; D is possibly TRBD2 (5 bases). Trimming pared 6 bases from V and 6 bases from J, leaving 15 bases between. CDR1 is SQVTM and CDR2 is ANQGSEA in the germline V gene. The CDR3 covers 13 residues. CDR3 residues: CSVQRGSGNEQFF. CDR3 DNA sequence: TGCAGCGTCCAACGGGGTTCGGGCAATGAGCAGTTCTTC.

The CDR3 DNA is TGTGCCAGCAGTTCAGTCCGGGGGGCGAGGGGCTACACCTTC. It is translated as CASSSVRGARGYTF. The chain uses TRBV11-2 and TRBJ1-2; possible D gene TRBD1, 6 bases. Trimming left V 6 bases short and J 8 bases short, with 19 bases between. The CDR3 is 14 residues long. The germline V gene encodes CDR1 SGHAT and CDR2 FQNNGV.

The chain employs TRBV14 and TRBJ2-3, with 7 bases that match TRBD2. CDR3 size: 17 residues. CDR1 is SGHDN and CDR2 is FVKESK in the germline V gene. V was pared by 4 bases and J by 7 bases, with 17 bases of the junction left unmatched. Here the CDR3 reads CASSPRRLGRARYTQYF. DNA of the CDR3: TGTGCCAGCAGCCCACGACGGCTGGGGAGGGCCAGATATACGCAGTATTTT.

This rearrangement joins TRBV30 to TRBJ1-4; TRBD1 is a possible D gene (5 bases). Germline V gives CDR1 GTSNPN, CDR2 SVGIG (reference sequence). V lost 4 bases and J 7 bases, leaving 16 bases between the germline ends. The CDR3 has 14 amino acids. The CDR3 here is CAWKGWRGSEKLFF. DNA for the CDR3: TGTGCCTGGAAAGGGTGGAGGGGTAGTGAAAAACTGTTTTTT.

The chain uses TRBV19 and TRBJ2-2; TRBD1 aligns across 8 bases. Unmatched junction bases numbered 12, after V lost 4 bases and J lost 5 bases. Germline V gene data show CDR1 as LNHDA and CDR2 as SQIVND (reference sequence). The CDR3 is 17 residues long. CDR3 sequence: CASSTFIGQGRTGELFF. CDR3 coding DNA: TGTGCCAGTAGTACCTTCATCGGACAGGGCCGAACCGGGGAGCTGTTTTTT.

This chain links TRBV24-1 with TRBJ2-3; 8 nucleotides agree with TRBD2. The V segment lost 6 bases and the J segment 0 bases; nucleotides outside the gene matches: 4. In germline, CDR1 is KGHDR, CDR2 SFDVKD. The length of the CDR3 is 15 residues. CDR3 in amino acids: CATSSQRESTDTQYF. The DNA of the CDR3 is TGTGCCACCAGTTCCCAGCGGGAGAGCACAGATACGCAGTATTTT.

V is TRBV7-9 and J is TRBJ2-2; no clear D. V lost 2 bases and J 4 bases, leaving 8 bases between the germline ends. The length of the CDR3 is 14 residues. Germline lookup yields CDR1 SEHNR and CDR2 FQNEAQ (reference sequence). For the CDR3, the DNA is TGTGCCAGCAGCTTAAGAGATATCACCGGGGAGCTGTTTTTT. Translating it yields CASSLRDITGELFF.

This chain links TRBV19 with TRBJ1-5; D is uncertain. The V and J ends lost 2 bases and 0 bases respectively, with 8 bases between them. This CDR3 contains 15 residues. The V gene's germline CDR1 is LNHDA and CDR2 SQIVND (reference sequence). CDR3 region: CASSIRYDSNQPQHF. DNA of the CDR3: TGTGCCAGTAGTATACGCTACGATAGCAATCAGCCCCAGCATTTT.

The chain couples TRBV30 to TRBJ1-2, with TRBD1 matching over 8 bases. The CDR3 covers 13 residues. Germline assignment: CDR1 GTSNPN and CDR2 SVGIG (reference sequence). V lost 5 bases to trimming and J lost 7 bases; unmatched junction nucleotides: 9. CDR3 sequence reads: CAWGAQGAGGYTF. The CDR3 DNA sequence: TGTGCCTGGGGGGCTCAGGGGGCTGGTGGCTACACCTTC.

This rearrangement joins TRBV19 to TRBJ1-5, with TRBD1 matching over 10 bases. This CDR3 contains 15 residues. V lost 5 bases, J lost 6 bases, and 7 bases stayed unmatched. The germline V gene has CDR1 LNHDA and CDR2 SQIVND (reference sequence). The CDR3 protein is CASSGTGQGIQPQHF. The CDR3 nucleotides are TGTGCCAGTAGTGGCACGGGACAGGGGATTCAGCCCCAGCATTTT.

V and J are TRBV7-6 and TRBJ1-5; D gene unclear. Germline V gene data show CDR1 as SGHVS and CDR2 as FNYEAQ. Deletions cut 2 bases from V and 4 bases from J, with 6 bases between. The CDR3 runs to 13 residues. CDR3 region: CASSLQDNQPQHF. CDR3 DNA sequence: TGTGCCAGCAGCTTACAGGATAATCAGCCCCAGCATTTT. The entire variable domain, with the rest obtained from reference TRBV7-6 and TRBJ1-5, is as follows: GAGVSQSPRYKVTKRGQDVALRCDPISGHVSLYWYRQALGQGPEFLTYFNYEAQQDKSGLPNDRFSAERPEGSISTLTIQRTEQRDSAMYRCASSLQDNQPQHFGDGTRLSIL.

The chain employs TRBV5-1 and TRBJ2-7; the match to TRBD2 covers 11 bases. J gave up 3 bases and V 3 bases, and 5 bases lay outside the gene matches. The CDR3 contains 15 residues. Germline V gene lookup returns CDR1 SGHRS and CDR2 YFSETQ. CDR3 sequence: CASSYGTSGNYEQYF. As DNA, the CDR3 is TGCGCCAGCAGCTACGGGACTAGCGGAAACTACGAGCAGTACTTC.

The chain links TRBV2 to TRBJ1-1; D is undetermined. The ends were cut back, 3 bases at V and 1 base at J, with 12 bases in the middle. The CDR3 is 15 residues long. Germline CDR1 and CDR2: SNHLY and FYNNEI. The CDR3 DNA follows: TGTGCCAGCAGTGATCCTCCCTTATGGAACACTGAAGCTTTCTTT. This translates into CASSDPPLWNTEAFF.

The CDR3 region has the DNA TGTGCCAGTAGTCTACGACAGGGTGGTGCGACTGAAGCTTTCTTT. It yields the protein CASSLRQGGATEAFF. This sequence joins TRBV19 and TRBJ1-1, with 7 nucleotides matching TRBD1. CDR3 length equals 15 residues. Germline CDR1 is LNHDA and CDR2 is SQIVND (reference sequence). V lost 5 bases, J lost 5 bases, and 11 bases stayed unmatched.

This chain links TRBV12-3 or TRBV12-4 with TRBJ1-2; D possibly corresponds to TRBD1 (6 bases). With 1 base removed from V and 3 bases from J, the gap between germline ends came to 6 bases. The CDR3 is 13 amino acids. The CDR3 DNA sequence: TGTGCCAGCAGTTTAGGGACAGACTATGGCTACACCTTC. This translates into CASSLGTDYGYTF.